Listed here are 19 T cell receptor beta chains from one sample, sequenced in a study of technical replicates of blood from a handful of donors. The data were produced by immunoSEQ multiplex PCR, yet TCRdb's version contains in-frame clones alone and is incomplete. Of roughly 72,000 clones in the sample, 85% to 95% were seen once. The sequenced material came from T cells isolated from PBMCs. All receptors derive from a human donor in good health.

This sequence joins TRBV7-9 and TRBJ2-5, with D maybe TRBD2 (6 bases). This CDR3 has 15 amino acids. Trimming left V 1 base short and J 5 bases short, with 14 bases between. Germline CDR1 SEHNR, CDR2 FQNEAQ (reference sequence). CDR3 sequence (DNA): TGTGCCAGCAGCTTAGGCTTTACGGGAGATGAGACCCAGTACTTC. Its protein product is CASSLGFTGDETQYF.

The chain combines TRBV10-3 with TRBJ1-5; maybe TRBD1 (5 bases). V was pared by 5 bases and J by 4 bases, with 9 bases between. The germline V gene has CDR1 ENHRY and CDR2 SYGVKD. The CDR3 totals 13 residues. In DNA, the CDR3 is TGTGCCATCAGTACAGGTCGTAATCAGCCCCAGCATTTT. Translation: CAISTGRNQPQHF.

The chain is built from TRBV5-4 and TRBJ1-1; TRBD1 agrees at 8 bases. With V trimmed by 4 bases and J by 5 bases, 10 bases remained unmatched. Germline V gene data show CDR1 as SGHNT and CDR2 as YYREEE (reference sequence). CDR3 length equals 15 residues. The CDR3 region has the DNA TGTGCCAGCAGCCCTTCGACAGGGGCTAGAACTGAAGCTTTCTTT. Translated: CASSPSTGARTEAFF.

The chain combines TRBV5-1 with TRBJ1-1; D call uncertain. V shed 3 bases and J shed 1 base, with 4 bases lying between them. Germline loops: CDR1 SGHRS, CDR2 YFSETQ. The CDR3 runs to 12 residues. CDR3 sequence (DNA): TGCGCCAGCAGCTCACAGAACACTGAAGCTTTCTTT. Translated: CASSSQNTEAFF.

This rearrangement joins TRBV25-1 to TRBJ2-5, with D maybe TRBD1 (6 bases). The CDR3 has 14 residues. Between the trimmed V and J ends, which lost 4 bases and 5 bases, there was a span of 14 bases. Per germline, CDR1 MGHDK and CDR2 SYGVNS. The CDR3 bases are TGTGCCAGCAGTGGGGGGCTAACGCAGGAGACCCAGTACTTC. Translating gives CASSGGLTQETQYF.

The V and J genes are TRBV6-5 and TRBJ2-5, with D possibly TRBD2 on 6 matching bases. Germline CDR1 and CDR2: MNHEY and SVGAGI. V lost 2 bases, J lost 2 bases, and 15 bases lay in between. The CDR3 covers 16 residues. The CDR3 sequence is CASSYAGRMRQETQYF. CDR3 in DNA: TGTGCCAGCAGTTACGCGGGGAGGATGCGGCAAGAGACCCAGTACTTC.

This clone was found a few times. This chain uses TRBV6-6 with TRBJ2-1, with TRBD2 identical over 7 bases. Trimming took 2 bases from V and 6 from J; bases not matched to a gene: 4. Germline-derived CDR1 and CDR2 are MNHNY and SVGAGI (reference sequence). The CDR3 spans 14 residues. The CDR3 DNA reads as TGTGCCAGCAGTTACCCTAGCGGCCTCAATGAGCAGTTCTTC. Its translation is CASSYPSGLNEQFF.

The rearrangement links TRBV7-9 to TRBJ2-1; 7 positions agree with TRBD1. Germline CDR1 reads SEHNR; CDR2 reads FQNEAQ (reference sequence). The V and J ends lost 4 bases and 15 bases, in that order; junction bases with no gene match: 18. The CDR3 length is 15 residues. The DNA for the CDR3 is TGTGCCAGCAGCTCATCCTCAAACGACAGGGAGTTTCGGTTCTTC. It yields the protein CASSSSSNDREFRFF. Full variable domain (outside the CDR3, taken from reference TRBV7-9 and TRBJ2-1): DTGVSQNPRHKITKRGQNVTFRCDPISEHNRLYWYRQTLGQGPEFLTYFQNEAQLEKSRLLSDRFSAERPKGSFSTLEIQRTEQGDSAMYLCASSSSSNDREFRFFGPGTRLTVL.

The chain combines TRBV5-1 with TRBJ2-3, with 7 nucleotides matching TRBD1. V shed 4 bases, J shed 5 bases, and the junction held 10 bases outside the gene matches. Germline V gene data show CDR1 as SGHRS and CDR2 as YFSETQ. This CDR3 region has 15 residues. The CDR3 DNA sequence: TGCGCCAGCAGCGACGAAGACAGGGTTATAGATACGCAGTATTTT. Amino acids: CASSDEDRVIDTQYF.

The CDR3 is CASSIAPGIPYEQYF. The CDR3 nucleotides are TGTGCCAGTAGTATAGCCCCAGGGATCCCCTACGAGCAGTACTTC. The rearrangement uses TRBV19 and TRBJ2-7, with D perhaps matching TRBD1 (5 bases). Deletions cut 1 base from V and 2 bases from J, with 12 bases between. Per germline, CDR1 LNHDA and CDR2 SQIVND (reference sequence). The CDR3 spans 15 residues.

The chain recombines TRBV4-3 with TRBJ1-2, with unresolved D. The germline gives CDR1 LGHNA, CDR2 YSLEER. This CDR3 is 15 amino acids long. V was pared by 0 bases and J by 5 bases, with 13 bases between. The CDR3 DNA reads as TGCGCCAGCAGCCAAGATCTAGCCCCCGGATATGGCTACACCTTC. This encodes CASSQDLAPGYGYTF.

The V call is TRBV6-4, the J call TRBJ2-3; D is possibly TRBD1 (5 bases). CDR3 size: 14 residues. Germline V gives CDR1 MRHNA, CDR2 SNTAGT. V dropped 3 bases and J dropped 4 bases, with 11 bases sitting between them. CDR3 amino acids: CASSESGYPDTQYF. CDR3 coding DNA: TGTGCCAGCAGTGAGTCAGGGTACCCAGATACGCAGTATTTT.

This chain uses TRBV11-3 with TRBJ2-1, with TRBD2 matching over 7 bases. Germline assignment: CDR1 SGHNT and CDR2 YENEEA. V lost 4 bases to trimming and J lost 3 bases; unmatched junction nucleotides: 12. The CDR3 covers 17 residues. The CDR3 DNA is TGTGCCAGCAGCTCCCCCCTTGCGGGAGTGGACTACAATGAGCAGTTCTTC. It is translated as CASSSPLAGVDYNEQFF.

The V and J genes are TRBV30 and TRBJ2-7; 13 positions agree with TRBD2. Per the germline V gene, CDR1 is GTSNPN and CDR2 is SVGIG (reference sequence). J was trimmed by 6 bases and V by 8 bases; bases with no gene match: 4. CDR3 length: 12 amino acids. The CDR3 region has the DNA TGTGCCGGAAGGACTAGCGGGAGCGAGCAGTACTTC. Protein: CAGRTSGSEQYF.

The V gene is TRBV19, the J gene TRBJ1-1; 10 bases are a match to TRBD1. Germline assignment: CDR1 LNHDA and CDR2 SQIVND (reference sequence). The ends lost 6 bases at V and 0 bases at J; junction bases unmatched: 1. CDR3 length: 14 residues. In nucleotides, the CDR3 is TGTGCCAGTAGGACAGGGGGCGTGAACACTGAAGCTTTCTTT. Its protein product is CASRTGGVNTEAFF.

V usage is TRBV11-3 and J usage is TRBJ2-7; D might be TRBD1 (6 bases). Trimming left V 4 bases short and J 0 bases short, with 10 bases between. Germline V gene lookup returns CDR1 SGHNT and CDR2 YENEEA. CDR3 length equals 14 residues. The DNA for the CDR3 is TGTGCCAGCAGCTCTCAGGGGAGCTCCTACGAGCAGTACTTC. This encodes CASSSQGSSYEQYF.

The rearrangement joins TRBV19 to TRBJ2-3; D may be TRBD1 (6 bases). CDR1 and CDR2 from the germline V gene are LNHDA and SQIVND (reference sequence). The CDR3 spans 13 residues. V was pared by 5 bases and J by 5 bases, with 11 bases between. CDR3 in amino acids: CASSPQGRDTQYF. The CDR3 DNA is TGTGCCAGTAGTCCCCAGGGGAGAGATACGCAGTATTTT.

The rearrangement joins TRBV7-9 to TRBJ1-5; D perhaps matches TRBD1 (5 bases). The CDR3 is 17 amino acids. V lost 5 bases to trimming and J lost 0 bases, with 17 bases between them. Germline CDR1 SEHNR, CDR2 FQNEAQ (reference sequence). The CDR3 DNA reads TGTGCCAGCAGCGATGCGACAGCCCCTTATAGCAATCAGCCCCAGCATTTT. Translation gives CASSDATAPYSNQPQHF.

The CDR3 region is CASSEVVTEAFF. The CDR3 coding sequence is TGTGCCAGCAGTGAAGTCGTCACTGAAGCTTTCTTT. This chain connects TRBV6-1 to TRBJ1-1; D ambiguous. This CDR3 has 12 amino acids. V was pared by 1 base and J by 4 bases, with 4 bases between. Germline V lookup: CDR1 MNHNS, CDR2 SASEGT.